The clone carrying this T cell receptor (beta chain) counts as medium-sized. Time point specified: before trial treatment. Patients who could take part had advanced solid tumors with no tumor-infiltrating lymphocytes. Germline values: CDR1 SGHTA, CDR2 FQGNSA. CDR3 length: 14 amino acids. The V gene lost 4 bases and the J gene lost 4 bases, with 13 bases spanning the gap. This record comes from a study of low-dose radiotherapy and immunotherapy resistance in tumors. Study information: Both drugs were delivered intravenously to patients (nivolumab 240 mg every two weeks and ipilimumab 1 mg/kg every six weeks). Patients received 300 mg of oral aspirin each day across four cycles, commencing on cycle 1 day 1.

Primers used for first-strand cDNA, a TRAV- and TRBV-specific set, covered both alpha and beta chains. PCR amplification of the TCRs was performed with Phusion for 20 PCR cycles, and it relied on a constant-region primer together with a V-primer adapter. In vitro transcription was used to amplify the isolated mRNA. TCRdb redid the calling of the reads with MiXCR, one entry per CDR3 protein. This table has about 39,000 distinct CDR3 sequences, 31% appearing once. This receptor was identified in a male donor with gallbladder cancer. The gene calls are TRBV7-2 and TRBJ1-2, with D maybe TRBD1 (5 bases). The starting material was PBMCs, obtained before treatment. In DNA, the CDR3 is TGTGCCAGCAGCTCCAGGGTGATGAGCTATGGCTACACCTTC. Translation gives CASSSRVMSYGYTF.